The T cell receptor beta chain under discussion was sequenced for a study of blood T cell repertoires in COVID-19. Overall study: COVID-19 samples, acute and convalescent, were from the United States, Italy and Spain. PBMCs, B-cell-depleted T cells, or T cells were the source of the cDNA or gDNA that made up the material.

Germline V gives CDR1 LNHDA, CDR2 SQIVND (reference sequence). The V and J ends lost 5 bases and 5 bases, in that order; junction bases with no gene match: 8. This CDR3 has 14 residues. In the authors' workflow: Amplifying reference gene primers gave estimates of nucleated cell counts. Sequencing was performed with immunoSEQ multiplex PCR; in TCRdb, only in-frame clones are kept and a portion is missing. The DNA was the basis for D and trimming; V, J and clone size are from that table. The sample records around 55,000 clones, about nine tenths being singletons. The sample taken for sequencing was peripheral blood. This TCR was sampled from a man aged 35 to 55 with acute or convalescent COVID-19. V and J are TRBV19 and TRBJ1-1; 7 nucleotides line up with TRBD1. The CDR3 nucleotides read TGTGCCAGTAGTGTGACAGGGAGTGTTACTGAAGCTTTCTTT. Translating it yields CASSVTGSVTEAFF.